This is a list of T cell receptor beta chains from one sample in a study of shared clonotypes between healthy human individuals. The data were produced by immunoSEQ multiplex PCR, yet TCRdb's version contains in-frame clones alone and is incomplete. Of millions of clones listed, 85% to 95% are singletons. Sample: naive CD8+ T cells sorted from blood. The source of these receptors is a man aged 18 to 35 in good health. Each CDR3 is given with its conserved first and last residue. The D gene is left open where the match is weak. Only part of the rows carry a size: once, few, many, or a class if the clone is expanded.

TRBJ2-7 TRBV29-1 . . CSVYLQGRNYEQYF TGCAGCGTCTACTTACAGGGTAGGAACTACGAGCAGTACTTC
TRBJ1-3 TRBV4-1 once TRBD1 CASSPTGVSGNTIYF TGCGCCAGCAGTCCTACAGGGGTTTCTGGAAACACCATATATTTT
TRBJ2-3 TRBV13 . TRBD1 CASSSSGQGAIVNPPDTQYF TGTGCCAGCAGCTCCTCCGGACAGGGGGCAATAGTAAACCCACCGGATACGCAGTATTTT
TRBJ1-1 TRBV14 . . CASSQGPGMNTEAFF TGTGCCAGCAGCCAAGGGCCGGGTATGAACACTGAAGCTTTCTTT
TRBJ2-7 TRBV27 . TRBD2 CASSSELAGSDEQYF TGTGCCAGCAGTTCCGAACTAGCGGGATCAGACGAGCAGTACTTC
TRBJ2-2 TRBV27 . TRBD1 CASSLYGTGYTGELFF TGTGCCAGCAGTTTATACGGGACAGGGTACACCGGGGAGCTGTTTTTT
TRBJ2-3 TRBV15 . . CATSPGSSGTDTQYF TGTGCCACCTCGCCAGGGAGTAGCGGCACAGATACGCAGTATTTT
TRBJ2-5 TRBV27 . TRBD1 CASSFTGTGLKTQYF TGTGCCAGCAGTTTTACCGGGACAGGGCTAAAGACCCAGTACTTC
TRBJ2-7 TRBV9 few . CASSVGPYSYEQYF TGTGCCAGCAGCGTAGGACCCTACTCCTACGAGCAGTACTTC
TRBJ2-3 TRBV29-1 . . CSVEGGLAGPDTQYF TGCAGCGTTGAAGGAGGGCTCGCAGGCCCAGATACGCAGTATTTT
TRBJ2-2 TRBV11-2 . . CASSLGPNTGELFF TGTGCCAGCAGCTTAGGACCGAACACCGGGGAGCTGTTTTTT
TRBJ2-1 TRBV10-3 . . CAISESLDEQFF TGTGCCATCAGTGAGTCTCTCGATGAGCAGTTCTTC
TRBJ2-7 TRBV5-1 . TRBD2 CASSWTSGQRDYEQYF TGCGCCAGCAGCTGGACCTCAGGGCAGCGGGACTACGAGCAGTACTTC
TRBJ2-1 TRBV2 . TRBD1 CASTGQGFHNEQFF TGTGCCAGCACTGGACAGGGATTTCACAATGAGCAGTTCTTC
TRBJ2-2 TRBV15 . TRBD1 CATSSWGQANTGELFF TGTGCCACCAGCTCCTGGGGACAGGCAAACACCGGGGAGCTGTTTTTT
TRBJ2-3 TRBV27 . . CASSFGGTYQDTQYF TGTGCCAGCAGTTTTGGCGGGACCTACCAGGATACGCAGTATTTT
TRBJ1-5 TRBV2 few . CASSDLTGGNQPQHF TGTGCCAGCAGTGATCTTACGGGAGGCAATCAGCCCCAGCATTTT
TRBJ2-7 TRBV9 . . CASSPNTGQAYEQYF TGTGCCAGCAGCCCTAATACGGGGCAGGCCTACGAGCAGTACTTC
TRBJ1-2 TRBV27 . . CASNTRESGIGYTF TGTGCCAGCAATACACGAGAAAGCGGCATTGGCTACACCTTC
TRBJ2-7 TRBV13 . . CASSLGGAIAFEGEQYF TGTGCCAGCAGCTTAGGGGGGGCGATCGCATTCGAGGGCGAGCAGTACTTC
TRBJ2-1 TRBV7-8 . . CASSLAGEQFF TGTGCCAGCAGCTTAGCGGGTGAGCAGTTCTTC
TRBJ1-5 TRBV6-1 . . CASGAAQQHF TGTGCCAGCGGGGCAGCTCAGCAGCATTTT